The clone carrying this TCR beta chain was counted at least ten times. Antigen unknown. CDR3 length: 15 residues. Germline assignment: CDR1 SEHNR and CDR2 FQNEAQ (reference sequence). Trimming cost V 5 bases and J 2 bases, with 15 bases left between them. This specimen comes from a study of Graves' ophthalmopathy and Graves' hyperthyroidism. Study-level results: Appearing in blood as well were most expanded thyroid clonotypes above 0.001 frequency. The model forecast ophthalmopathy progression, reaching around 66% sensitivity and around 75% specificity.

Every ophthalmopathy donor presented moderate-to-severe activity, CAS ≥3, NOSPECS ≥4 and duration under 3 months. Orbital computed tomography, together with clinical symptoms, serum thyroxine, TRAb and thyroid ultrasound, was used for diagnosis. Amplification of the TCR beta CDR3 regions used RNA transcripts (as template). The library came from an HTBI-primed first-round RT-PCR and a second-round multiplex PCR. Via MiXCR, TCRdb re-called the multiplex PCR reads, giving one row per CDR3 protein. The sample records 650,000 to 800,000 distinct CDR3 sequences, roughly two fifths being singletons. The clonotype originates from an adult man with Graves' ophthalmopathy. V usage is TRBV7-9 and J usage is TRBJ1-1; D is perhaps TRBD1 (5 bases). Specimen: peripheral blood. The CDR3 DNA sequence: TGTGCCAGCAGCCAATGGGGGACGGACAACACTGAAGCTTTCTTT. Amino acids: CASSQWGTDNTEAFF.